A single T cell receptor (beta chain) is shown here with its context. These data belong to a study of blood T cell repertoires in COVID-19. Background on the study: Both acute and convalescent COVID-19 samples were obtained from the United States, Italy and Spain.

The germline V gene encodes CDR1 SNHLY and CDR2 FYNNEI. This CDR3 region has 14 residues. Trimming removed 5 bases from V and 5 bases from J; junction bases left unmatched: 6. Study processing details: Nucleated cell number was recorded as an estimate derived from reference gene primer amplification. The assay was immunoSEQ multiplex PCR, and TCRdb's table has in-frame clones only and misses some. That table gives V, J and clone size, and the DNA gave D and trimming. The data hold 200,000 to 250,000 clones, with about 84% observed a single time. The source is an elderly woman with COVID-19, enrolled during active disease. The specimen sequenced was peripheral blood. The rearrangement joins TRBV2 to TRBJ2-5; TRBD2 aligns across 9 bases. The CDR3 nucleotides are TGTGCCAGCAGTCCCGTGACTAGCGGCGAGACCCAGTACTTC. This codes for CASSPVTSGETQYF.